One sample yielded the 8 T cell receptor beta chains listed below, sequenced in a study of T cell responses to AZD1222 COVID-19 vaccine. Generated by immunoSEQ multiplex PCR, the TCRdb table keeps only in-frame clones and is missing some. Here the sample spans 100,000 to 150,000 clones, around 92% being singletons. Sequencing used peripheral blood, obtained on day 0 of AZD1222 vaccination. The receptors were sampled from an adult in good health.

CDR3 region: CASSGGQGDEQYF. The CDR3 DNA reads as TGTGCCAGCAGTGGGGGACAGGGTGACGAGCAGTACTTC. This chain links TRBV28 with TRBJ2-7; 9 bases map to TRBD1. With 5 bases clipped from V and 5 bases from J, the junction kept 4 bases outside the gene matches. The CDR3 runs to 13 residues. Germline V gene sequence: CDR1 MDHEN, CDR2 SYDVKM.

The chain links TRBV7-8 to TRBJ1-5, with 10 nucleotides matching TRBD1. Germline assignment: CDR1 SGHVS and CDR2 FQNEAQ. The CDR3 totals 18 residues. The ends lost 4 bases at V and 0 bases at J; junction bases unmatched: 9. The CDR3 bases are TGTGCCAGCAGCTCCCGGGACAGGGGTCGGACTAGCAATCAGCCCCAGCATTTT. This translates into CASSSRDRGRTSNQPQHF.

V and J are TRBV7-8 and TRBJ2-1; TRBD2 matches at 8 bases. The CDR3 is 15 amino acids. Germline V gene lookup returns CDR1 SGHVS and CDR2 FQNEAQ. V trimming: 4 bases; J trimming: 3 bases; junction bases outside the gene matches: 5. For the CDR3, the DNA is TGTGCCAGCAGCTCCCGGACTAGCAGCTACAATGAGCAGTTCTTC. Its translation: CASSSRTSSYNEQFF. The entire variable domain, with the rest obtained from reference TRBV7-8 and TRBJ2-1, is as follows: GAGVSQSPRYKVAKRGQDVALRCDPISGHVSLFWYQQALGQGPEFLTYFQNEAQLDKSGLPSDRFFAERPEGSVSTLKIQRTQQEDSAVYLCASSSRTSSYNEQFFGPGTRLTVL.

The CDR3 spells CASSPEDPRGRQAFF. The CDR3 bases are TGTGCCAGCTCACCAGAGGATCCCAGGGGGCGCCAAGCTTTCTTT. The rearrangement links TRBV18 to TRBJ1-1, with 8 positions matching TRBD1. The CDR3 sequence is 15 residues long. Germline lookup yields CDR1 KGHSH and CDR2 LQKENI. The V and J ends lost 2 bases and 9 bases, in that order; junction bases with no gene match: 11. The whole variable domain, filled in from reference TRBV18 and TRBJ1-1, reads NAGVMQNPRHLVRRRGQEARLRCSPMKGHSHVYWYRQLPEEGLKFMVYLQKENIIDESGMPKERFSAEFPKEGPSILRIQQVVRGDSAAYFCASSPEDPRGRQAFFGQGTRLTVV.

This chain joins TRBV28 and TRBJ1-6; TRBD1 might be the D (6 bases). Germline V gene lookup returns CDR1 MDHEN and CDR2 SYDVKM. V shed 3 bases and J shed 9 bases, with 18 bases lying between them. The CDR3 length is 16 residues. CDR3 bases: TGTGCCAGCAGTTTTTTACAGGGAGACGGGAGTTCACCCCTCCACTTT. It yields the protein CASSFLQGDGSSPLHF.

The J gene is TRBJ1-3, the V gene TRBV19; TRBD1 aligns across 7 bases. Germline assignment: CDR1 LNHDA and CDR2 SQIVND (reference sequence). V lost 5 bases and J lost 3; bases outside the gene matches: 4. CDR3 length: 14 residues. In DNA form, the CDR3 reads TGTGCCAGTAGTCGACAGGGAGTTGGAAACACCATATATTTT. Translation: CASSRQGVGNTIYF.

The V gene is TRBV19, the J gene TRBJ2-3, with TRBD1 identical over 8 bases. The CDR3 is 16 amino acids. The germline gives CDR1 LNHDA, CDR2 SQIVND (reference sequence). V shed 9 bases and J 0 bases; nucleotides not matched to a gene: 11. The CDR3 here is CASKDRAGTSTDTQYF. The CDR3 DNA reads TGTGCCAGCAAGGACAGGGCGGGAACTAGCACAGATACGCAGTATTTT. Based on the CDR3 plus reference TRBV19 and TRBJ2-3, the full variable domain is DGGITQSPKYLFRKEGQNVTLSCEQNLNHDAMYWYRQDPGQGLRLIYYSQIVNDFQKGDIAEGYSVSREKKESFPLTVTSAQKNPTAFYLCASKDRAGTSTDTQYFGPGTRLTVL.

The rearrangement uses TRBV7-9 and TRBJ2-3; 7 positions match TRBD2. Germline CDR1 and CDR2: SEHNR and FQNEAQ (reference sequence). V trimming: 4 bases; J trimming: 0 bases; junction bases outside the gene matches: 7. The CDR3 loop spans 16 amino acids. CDR3 DNA sequence: TGTGCCAGCAGCTCCCCTCTAGCGGCGAGCACAGATACGCAGTATTTT. Its translation: CASSSPLAASTDTQYF.